This T cell receptor beta chain emerged from a study of shared clonotypes between healthy human individuals. Whole-study context: A donor's plate count was three for CD4 naive and three for CD4 memory; CD8 naive had two and CD8 memory one.

Looked up from germline, CDR1 is SQVTM and CDR2 is ANQGSEA. This CDR3 contains 14 residues. V was cut by 8 bases and J by 3 bases, with 17 bases left in between. Naive CD8 isolation took CD45RO-negative cells positively selected for CCR7 and excluded terminally differentiated effector memory CD45RA+ cells. Deep was the level used in running the assay. Profiled with immunoSEQ multiplex PCR; TCRdb holds only in-frame clones, not every one. This table has nearly 2 million clones, approximately 94% appearing once. This clonotype was obtained from a man aged 18-30 years in good health. Sequencing input: naive CD8+ T cells sorted from blood. The chain recombines TRBV29-1 with TRBJ2-1; no clear D gene. CDR3 sequence: CSSKLSHGYNEQFF. The CDR3 coding sequence is TGCAGCTCAAAACTAAGCCATGGCTACAATGAGCAGTTCTTC.